This entry lists 23 T cell receptor beta chains sequenced from one sample in a study of early T cells in non-severe SARS-CoV-2 infection (dated by TCRdb to about 2021). The library came from 5' RACE. Sequencing was carried out with a NextSeq 500. Using fastp at Q25 and MiXCR, TCRdb reprocessed the public reads and kept productive beta chains. Rows are combined by CDR3 protein, so each entry shows the most common genes and DNA. The table for this sample lists under 65,000 distinct CDR3 sequences; around 11% of them were counted only once. Over 3% of the sample goes to the ten largest clones. Sequencing input: whole blood. These receptor sequences come from an adult who was a healthcare worker with PCR-confirmed SARS-CoV-2 infection or an uninfected control (not recorded which).

The rearrangement uses TRBV7-9 and TRBJ2-3; 8 bases map to TRBD1. The CDR3 runs 14 residues. J lost 4 bases, V lost 5 bases, and 5 bases had no gene match. Germline CDR1 is SEHNR and CDR2 is FQNEAQ (reference sequence). In DNA form, the CDR3 reads TGTGCCAGCAGCGCGGACAGGGCTCCAGATACGCAGTATTTT. This encodes CASSADRAPDTQYF.

This clonotype was detected only a few times. The chain employs TRBV12-3 or TRBV12-4 and TRBJ1-5, with D perhaps matching TRBD1 (5 bases). With 7 bases removed from V and 5 bases from J, the gap between germline ends came to 15 bases. This CDR3 is 14 amino acids long. The CDR3 region is CASTPSGRDQPQHF. DNA of the CDR3: TGTGCCAGCACCCCTTCGGGACGGGATCAGCCCCAGCATTTT.

The V call is TRBV9, the J call TRBJ2-7; D unresolved. CDR1 and CDR2 from the germline V gene are SGDLS and YYNGEE. The CDR3 contains 12 residues. Trimming took 2 bases from V and 6 from J, leaving 9 bases between them. This CDR3 reads CASSVSHGEQYF. DNA of the CDR3: TGTGCCAGCAGCGTGAGTCATGGCGAGCAGTACTTC. The entire variable domain, with the rest obtained from reference TRBV9 and TRBJ2-7, is as follows: DSGVTQTPKHLITATGQRVTLRCSPRSGDLSVYWYQQSLDQGLQFLIQYYNGEERAKGNILERFSAQQFPDLHSELNLSSLELGDSALYFCASSVSHGEQYFGPGTRLTVT.

The chain has TRBV11-2 and TRBJ2-3; 11 bases agree with TRBD2. The trim removed 5 bases at V and 0 bases at J, leaving 4 bases unmatched. Germline V gene lookup returns CDR1 SGHAT and CDR2 FQNNGV. The length of the CDR3 is 16 residues. The CDR3 protein is CASSHTSGSSTDTQYF. Here the CDR3 DNA reads TGTGCCAGCAGCCATACTAGCGGGAGTAGCACAGATACGCAGTATTTT.

V and J are TRBV5-1 and TRBJ1-2; D is unresolved. This CDR3 spans 13 amino acids. The germline CDR1 and CDR2 sequences are SGHRS and YFSETQ. Trimming shortened V by 0 bases and J by 2 bases, and 5 bases separated the two germline ends. The CDR3: CASSLGENYGYTF. The CDR3 DNA reads as TGCGCCAGCAGCTTGGGCGAAAACTATGGCTACACCTTC.

This clonotype was seen only once. The rearrangement links TRBV9 to TRBJ2-7, with 9 bases identical to TRBD1. This CDR3 is 15 amino acids long. Trimming cost V 4 bases and J 3 bases; bases outside gene matches: 8. CDR1 is SGDLS and CDR2 is YYNGEE in the germline V gene. The CDR3 nucleotides are TGTGCCAGCAGCCCCGGGACAGGGCGCGACTACGAGCAGTACTTC. It encodes CASSPGTGRDYEQYF.

The rearrangement links TRBV28 to TRBJ2-7, with 7 positions matching TRBD2. The CDR3 consists of 16 residues. The junction had 15 bases not matched to a gene; V was cut back by 6 bases and J by 4 bases. Germline lookup yields CDR1 MDHEN and CDR2 SYDVKM. CDR3 sequence (DNA): TGTGCCAGCAGCTTAGGACCAGCGGGAAGGGGTTACGAGCAGTACTTC. It codes for CASSLGPAGRGYEQYF.

The chain has TRBV28 and TRBJ2-7; D is perhaps TRBD1 or TRBD2 (6 bases each). V was trimmed by 1 base and J by 0 bases, leaving 10 bases between them. Germline loops: CDR1 MDHEN, CDR2 SYDVKM. This CDR3 comprises 15 residues. The CDR3 here is CASSLYGGNSYEQYF. For the CDR3, the DNA is TGTGCCAGCAGTTTATACGGGGGCAACTCCTACGAGCAGTACTTC.

This clonotype showed up many times. This chain connects TRBV7-3 to TRBJ2-2, with D possibly matching TRBD1 (5 bases). CDR3 length: 16 residues. V was cut by 5 bases and J by 4 bases, with 17 bases left in between. Looked up from germline, CDR1 is SGHTA and CDR2 is FQGTGA. The CDR3 reads CASSPKGGQGTGELFF. CDR3 nucleotides: TGTGCCAGCAGCCCCAAGGGCGGCCAGGGCACCGGGGAGCTGTTTTTT.

V usage is TRBV29-1 and J usage is TRBJ2-7, with D perhaps TRBD1 (5 bases). The CDR3 covers 12 residues. V gave up 5 bases and J gave up 2 bases, with 10 bases separating them. The germline V gene encodes CDR1 SQVTM and CDR2 ANQGSEA. This CDR3 is CSVFDSPYEQYF. The CDR3 DNA reads as TGCAGCGTTTTTGACAGTCCCTACGAGCAGTACTTC.

This clonotype was detected a few times. This chain connects TRBV28 to TRBJ2-5; TRBD2 matches 7 bases. The V segment lost 8 bases and the J segment 2 bases; nucleotides outside the gene matches: 17. CDR3 length equals 17 residues. Germline V gene sequence: CDR1 MDHEN, CDR2 SYDVKM. CDR3: CASPPGASGNFQETQYF. The CDR3 DNA reads TGTGCCAGCCCTCCGGGCGCTAGCGGAAACTTTCAAGAGACCCAGTACTTC.

The gene calls are TRBV18 and TRBJ1-1, with D perhaps matching TRBD1 (6 bases). Germline values: CDR1 KGHSH, CDR2 LQKENI. The CDR3 loop spans 12 amino acids. Trimming cost V 3 bases and J 7 bases, with 9 bases left between them. The DNA for the CDR3 is TGTGCCAGCTCACCCTTACAGGGTGAAGCTTTCTTT. Its translation: CASSPLQGEAFF.

A few counts support this clonotype. This chain links TRBV5-1 with TRBJ1-2; 9 nucleotides line up with TRBD1. J gave up 8 bases and V 4 bases, and 9 bases lay outside the gene matches. The CDR3 loop spans 14 amino acids. The germline V gene has CDR1 SGHRS and CDR2 YFSETQ. The CDR3 DNA reads TGCGCCAGCAGCCGGGACAGGGTAACTGAAGGCTACACCTTC. Protein: CASSRDRVTEGYTF.

The V call is TRBV7-2, the J call TRBJ2-5, with 13 bases aligning to TRBD2. Trimming removed 3 bases from V and 2 bases from J; junction bases left unmatched: 3. The CDR3 is made up of 16 amino acids. Germline CDR1 and CDR2: SGHTA and FQGNSA. The CDR3 protein is CASSFTSGRGQETQYF. CDR3 nucleotides: TGTGCCAGCAGCTTTACTAGCGGGAGGGGGCAAGAGACCCAGTACTTC. Looking up the rest from reference TRBV7-2 and TRBJ2-5 gives the full variable domain: GAGVSQSPSNKVTEKGKDVELRCDPISGHTALYWYRQSLGQGLEFLIYFQGNSAPDKSGLPSDRFSAERTGGSVSTLTIQRTQQEDSAVYLCASSFTSGRGQETQYFGPGTRLLVL.

V and J are TRBV9 and TRBJ2-7, with 12 bases identical to TRBD2. The CDR3 consists of 14 residues. J was trimmed by 4 bases and V by 6 bases; bases with no gene match: 5. Looked up from germline, CDR1 is SGDLS and CDR2 is YYNGEE. Here the CDR3 reads CASTPGLAGYEQYF. The CDR3 nucleotides are TGTGCCAGCACCCCTGGACTAGCGGGATACGAGCAGTACTTC. Full variable domain (outside the CDR3, taken from reference TRBV9 and TRBJ2-7): DSGVTQTPKHLITATGQRVTLRCSPRSGDLSVYWYQQSLDQGLQFLIQYYNGEERAKGNILERFSAQQFPDLHSELNLSSLELGDSALYFCASTPGLAGYEQYFGPGTRLTVT.

This clonotype was counted a few times. The genes are TRBV9 and TRBJ2-7, with D unresolved. Trimming took 4 bases from V and 5 from J, leaving 13 bases between them. Germline V lookup: CDR1 SGDLS, CDR2 YYNGEE. This CDR3 has 13 residues. CDR3 sequence reads: CASSTNGVHEQYF. The DNA for the CDR3 is TGTGCCAGCAGCACTAATGGAGTACACGAGCAGTACTTC. Variable domain in full (rest from reference TRBV9 and TRBJ2-7): DSGVTQTPKHLITATGQRVTLRCSPRSGDLSVYWYQQSLDQGLQFLIQYYNGEERAKGNILERFSAQQFPDLHSELNLSSLELGDSALYFCASSTNGVHEQYFGPGTRLTVT.

This sequence joins TRBV19 and TRBJ2-1; 9 bases align to TRBD2. The CDR3 runs to 14 residues. The germline V gene encodes CDR1 LNHDA and CDR2 SQIVND (reference sequence). V lost 6 bases, J lost 5 bases, and 5 bases stayed unmatched. The CDR3: CASRSREGHNEQFF. The CDR3 DNA is TGTGCCAGTAGGTCGCGGGAGGGTCACAATGAGCAGTTCTTC.

V gene TRBV29-1 combines with J gene TRBJ1-2; 9 nucleotides match TRBD1. Trimming at V came to 7 bases and at J to 2 bases, leaving 8 bases not matched to a gene. The CDR3 is 14 residues long. Germline V CDR1 and CDR2: SQVTM, ANQGSEA. CDR3: CSALQGADNYGYTF. The CDR3 bases are TGCAGCGCCCTACAGGGGGCTGACAACTATGGCTACACCTTC. Supplemented by reference TRBV29-1 and TRBJ1-2, the full variable domain reads SAVISQKPSRDICQRGTSLTIQCQVDSQVTMMFWYRQQPGQSLTLIATANQGSEATYESGFVIDKFPISRPNLTFSTLTVSNMSPEDSSIYLCSALQGADNYGYTFGSGTRLTVV.

In this sample, this clonotype turned up many times. This chain connects TRBV3-1 to TRBJ2-1; unclear D gene. From germline, CDR1 is LGHDT and CDR2 YNNKEL (reference sequence). This CDR3 region has 13 residues. V lost 1 base and J lost 7, with 8 bases in between. The CDR3 spells CASSQVVSNEQFF. The DNA of the CDR3 is TGTGCCAGCAGCCAAGTCGTCTCTAATGAGCAGTTCTTC.

The sample holds a few counts of this clonotype. The chain employs TRBV10-3 and TRBJ2-3; 13 nucleotides match TRBD2. V shed 7 bases and J 0 bases; nucleotides not matched to a gene: 16. Germline CDR1 is ENHRY and CDR2 is SYGVKD. This CDR3 contains 20 residues. DNA for the CDR3: TGTGCCATCACCCCGACCGGGACTAGCGGGACCTTTAGGAGCACAGATACGCAGTATTTT. Translating gives CAITPTGTSGTFRSTDTQYF.

This clonotype was counted only a few times. The chain is built from TRBV28 and TRBJ1-2, with D hard to call. CDR3 length: 14 residues. Germline V gives CDR1 MDHEN, CDR2 SYDVKM. The ends were cut back, 4 bases at V and 8 bases at J, with 17 bases in the middle. CDR3 DNA: TGTGCCAGCAGTTCCGACACTGGGGTGAGAGGCTACACCTTC. Translated: CASSSDTGVRGYTF.

The chain joins TRBV28 to TRBJ1-1, with 8 bases identical to TRBD1. Germline-derived CDR1 and CDR2 are MDHEN and SYDVKM. The CDR3 is 14 amino acids. Trimming removed 5 bases from V and 5 bases from J; junction bases left unmatched: 7. CDR3 in amino acids: CASSPTGGITEAFF. The CDR3 nucleotides are TGTGCCAGCAGTCCAACAGGGGGAATTACTGAAGCTTTCTTT.

In its sample, this clonotype was seen a few times. This chain joins TRBV13 and TRBJ2-2; TRBD2 matches 13 bases. The V and J ends lost 1 base and 3 bases, in that order; junction bases with no gene match: 2. The CDR3 sequence is 17 residues long. In germline, CDR1 is PRHDT, CDR2 FYEKMQ (reference sequence). The CDR3 DNA follows: TGTGCCAGCAGCTTAGTCGGACTAGCGGGAGACACCGGGGAGCTGTTTTTT. As protein: CASSLVGLAGDTGELFF.